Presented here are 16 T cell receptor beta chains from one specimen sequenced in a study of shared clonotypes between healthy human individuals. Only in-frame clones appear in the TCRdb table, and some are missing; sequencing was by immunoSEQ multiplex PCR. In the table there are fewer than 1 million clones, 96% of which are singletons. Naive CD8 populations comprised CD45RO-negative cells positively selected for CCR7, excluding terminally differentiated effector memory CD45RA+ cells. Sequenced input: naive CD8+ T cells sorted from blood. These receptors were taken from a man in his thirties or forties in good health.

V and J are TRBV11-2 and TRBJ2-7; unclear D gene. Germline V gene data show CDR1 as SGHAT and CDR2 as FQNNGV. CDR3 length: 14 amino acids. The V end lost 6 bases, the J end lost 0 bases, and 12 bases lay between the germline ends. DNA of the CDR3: TGTGCCAGCAGGTCGATGGGTAGCTCCTACGAGCAGTACTTC. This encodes CASRSMGSSYEQYF.

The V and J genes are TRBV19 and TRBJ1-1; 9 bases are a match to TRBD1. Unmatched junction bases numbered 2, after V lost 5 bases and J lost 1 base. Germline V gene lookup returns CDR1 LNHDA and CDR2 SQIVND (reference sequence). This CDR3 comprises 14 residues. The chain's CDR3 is CASSWGQGNTEAFF. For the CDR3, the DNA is TGTGCCAGTAGTTGGGGACAGGGGAACACTGAAGCTTTCTTT.

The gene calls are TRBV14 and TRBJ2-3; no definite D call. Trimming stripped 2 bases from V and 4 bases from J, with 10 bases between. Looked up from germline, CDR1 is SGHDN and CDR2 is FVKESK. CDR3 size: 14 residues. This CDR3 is CASSQKGVADTQYF. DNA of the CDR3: TGTGCCAGCAGCCAAAAAGGTGTGGCAGATACGCAGTATTTT.

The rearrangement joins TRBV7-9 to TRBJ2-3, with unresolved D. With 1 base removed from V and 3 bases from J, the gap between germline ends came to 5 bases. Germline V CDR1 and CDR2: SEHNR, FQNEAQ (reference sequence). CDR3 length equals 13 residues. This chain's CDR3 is CASSLVETDTQYF. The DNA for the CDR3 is TGTGCCAGCAGCTTAGTGGAGACAGATACGCAGTATTTT.

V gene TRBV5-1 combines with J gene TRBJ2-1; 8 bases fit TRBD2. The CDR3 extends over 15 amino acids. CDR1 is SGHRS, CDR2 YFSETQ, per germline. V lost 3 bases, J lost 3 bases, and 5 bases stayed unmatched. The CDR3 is CASSSVAGLYNEQFF. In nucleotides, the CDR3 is TGCGCCAGCAGCTCAGTAGCGGGACTCTACAATGAGCAGTTCTTC.

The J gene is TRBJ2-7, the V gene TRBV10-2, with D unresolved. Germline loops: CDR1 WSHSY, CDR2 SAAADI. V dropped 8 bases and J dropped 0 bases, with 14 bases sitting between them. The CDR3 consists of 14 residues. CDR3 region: CASRGSGSSYEQYF. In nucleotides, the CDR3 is TGCGCCAGCCGAGGATCAGGAAGCTCCTACGAGCAGTACTTC.

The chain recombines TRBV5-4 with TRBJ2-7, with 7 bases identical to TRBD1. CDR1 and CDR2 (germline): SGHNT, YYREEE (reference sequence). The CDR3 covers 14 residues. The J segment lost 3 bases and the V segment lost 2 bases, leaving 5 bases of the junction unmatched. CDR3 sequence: CASSLGTELYEQYF. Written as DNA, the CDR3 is TGTGCCAGCAGCTTAGGGACAGAACTCTACGAGCAGTACTTC.

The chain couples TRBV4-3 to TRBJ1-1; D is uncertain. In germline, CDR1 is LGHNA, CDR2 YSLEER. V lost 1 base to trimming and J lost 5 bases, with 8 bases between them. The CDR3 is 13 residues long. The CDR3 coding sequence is TGCGCCAGCAGCCAAGGAGGAGCTACTGAAGCTTTCTTT. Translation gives CASSQGGATEAFF.

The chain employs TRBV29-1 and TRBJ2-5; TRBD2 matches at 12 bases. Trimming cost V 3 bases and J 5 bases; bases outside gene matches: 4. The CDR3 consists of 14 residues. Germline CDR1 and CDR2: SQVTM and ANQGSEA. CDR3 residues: CSVEPLAGGETQYF. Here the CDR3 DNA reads TGCAGCGTTGAGCCCCTAGCGGGAGGGGAGACCCAGTACTTC.

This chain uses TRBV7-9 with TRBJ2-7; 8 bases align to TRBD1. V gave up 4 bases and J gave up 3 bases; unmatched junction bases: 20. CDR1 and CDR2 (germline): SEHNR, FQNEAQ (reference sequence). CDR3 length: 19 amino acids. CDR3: CASSSTLAGGAISVYEQYF. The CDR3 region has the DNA TGTGCCAGCAGCTCAACTCTCGCAGGGGGCGCAATCTCGGTCTACGAGCAGTACTTC.

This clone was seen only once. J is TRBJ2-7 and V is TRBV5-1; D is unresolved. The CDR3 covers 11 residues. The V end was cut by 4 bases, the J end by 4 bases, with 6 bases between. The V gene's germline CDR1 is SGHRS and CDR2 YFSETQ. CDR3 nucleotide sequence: TGCGCCAGCAGCATCAGTTACGAGCAGTACTTC. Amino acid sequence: CASSISYEQYF.

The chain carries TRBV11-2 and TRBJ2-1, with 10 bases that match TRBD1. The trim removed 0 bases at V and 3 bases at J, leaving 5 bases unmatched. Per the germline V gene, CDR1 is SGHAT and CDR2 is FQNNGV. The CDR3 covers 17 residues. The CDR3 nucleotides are TGTGCCAGCAGCTTAGATTCCGGGACAGGGGTCTACAATGAGCAGTTCTTC. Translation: CASSLDSGTGVYNEQFF.

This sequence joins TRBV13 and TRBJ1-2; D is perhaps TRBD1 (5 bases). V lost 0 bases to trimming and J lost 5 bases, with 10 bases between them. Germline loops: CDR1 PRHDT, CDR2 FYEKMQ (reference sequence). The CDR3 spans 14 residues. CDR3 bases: TGTGCCAGCAGCTTAGGACAGGACCCGTATGGCTACACCTTC. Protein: CASSLGQDPYGYTF.

CDR3 loop: CASSHTPGQGFMANEKLFF. The CDR3 DNA reads TGTGCCAGCAGCCACACCCCGGGACAGGGGTTTATGGCTAATGAAAAACTGTTTTTT. This sequence joins TRBV28 and TRBJ1-4; TRBD1 matches at 10 bases. Trimming removed 6 bases from V and 3 bases from J; junction bases left unmatched: 16. This CDR3 contains 19 residues. CDR1 is MDHEN and CDR2 is SYDVKM in the germline V gene.

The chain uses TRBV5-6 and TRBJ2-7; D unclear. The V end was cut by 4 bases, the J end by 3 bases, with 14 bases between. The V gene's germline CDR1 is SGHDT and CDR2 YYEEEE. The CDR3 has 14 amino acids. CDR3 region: CASSRAGTGYEQYF. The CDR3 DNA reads TGTGCCAGCAGCCGGGCCGGTACCGGCTACGAGCAGTACTTC.

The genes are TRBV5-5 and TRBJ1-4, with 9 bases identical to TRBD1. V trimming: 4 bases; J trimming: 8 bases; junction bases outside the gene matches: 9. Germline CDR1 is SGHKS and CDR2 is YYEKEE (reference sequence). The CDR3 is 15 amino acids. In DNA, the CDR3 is TGTGCCAGCAGCGACACCGGGACAGGGCTCGAAAAACTGTTTTTT. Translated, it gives CASSDTGTGLEKLFF. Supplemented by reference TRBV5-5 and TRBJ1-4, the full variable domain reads DAGVTQSPTHLIKTRGQQVTLRCSPISGHKSVSWYQQVLGQGPQFIFQYYEKEERGRGNFPDRFSARQFPNYSSELNVNALLLGDSALYLCASSDTGTGLEKLFFGSGTQLSVL.